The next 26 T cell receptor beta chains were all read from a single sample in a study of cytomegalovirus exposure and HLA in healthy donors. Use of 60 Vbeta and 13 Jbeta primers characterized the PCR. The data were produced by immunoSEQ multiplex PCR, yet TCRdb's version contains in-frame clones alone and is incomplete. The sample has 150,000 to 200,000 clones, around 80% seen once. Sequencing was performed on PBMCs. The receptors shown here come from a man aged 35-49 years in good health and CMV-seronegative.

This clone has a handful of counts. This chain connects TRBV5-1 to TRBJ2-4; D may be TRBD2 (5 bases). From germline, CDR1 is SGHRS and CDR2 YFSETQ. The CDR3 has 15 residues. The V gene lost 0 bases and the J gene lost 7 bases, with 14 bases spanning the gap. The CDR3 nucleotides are TGCGCCAGCAGCTTGGGACTAAAGACGAGGAACATTCAGTACTTC. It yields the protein CASSLGLKTRNIQYF. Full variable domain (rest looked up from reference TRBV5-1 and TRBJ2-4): KAGVTQTPRYLIKTRGQQVTLSCSPISGHRSVSWYQQTPGQGLQFLFEYFSETQRNKGNFPGRFSGRQFSNSRSEMNVSTLELGDSALYLCASSLGLKTRNIQYFGAGTRLSVL.

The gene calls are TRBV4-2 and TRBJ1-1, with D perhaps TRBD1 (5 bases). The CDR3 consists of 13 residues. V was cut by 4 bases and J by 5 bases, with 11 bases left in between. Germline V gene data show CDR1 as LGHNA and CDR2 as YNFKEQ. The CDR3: CASSRNGGTEAFF. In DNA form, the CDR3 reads TGTGCCAGCAGCCGAAACGGGGGAACTGAAGCTTTCTTT.

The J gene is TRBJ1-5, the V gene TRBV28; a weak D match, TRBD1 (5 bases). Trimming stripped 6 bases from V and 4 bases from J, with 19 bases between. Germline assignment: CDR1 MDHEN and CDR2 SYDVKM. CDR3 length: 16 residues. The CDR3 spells CASSLVSTGGNQPQHF. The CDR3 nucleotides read TGTGCCAGCAGCTTGGTCAGTACGGGGGGAAATCAGCCCCAGCATTTT.

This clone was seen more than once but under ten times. CDR3 nucleotide sequence: TGTGCCAGTAGTATCCCAGGGGTCCAGACCCAGTACTTC. This gives the protein CASSIPGVQTQYF. This chain links TRBV19 with TRBJ2-5, with D perhaps TRBD1 (6 bases). V lost 3 bases and J lost 6, with 11 bases in between. Germline-derived CDR1 and CDR2 are LNHDA and SQIVND (reference sequence). This CDR3 is 13 amino acids long.

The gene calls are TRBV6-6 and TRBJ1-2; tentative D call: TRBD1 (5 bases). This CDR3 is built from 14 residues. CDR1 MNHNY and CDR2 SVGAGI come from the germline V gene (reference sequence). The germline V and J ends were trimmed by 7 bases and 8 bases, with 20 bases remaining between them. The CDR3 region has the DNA TGTGCCAGCAACTCGCTCGCGGGGGATGGCGGCTACACCTTC. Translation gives CASNSLAGDGGYTF.

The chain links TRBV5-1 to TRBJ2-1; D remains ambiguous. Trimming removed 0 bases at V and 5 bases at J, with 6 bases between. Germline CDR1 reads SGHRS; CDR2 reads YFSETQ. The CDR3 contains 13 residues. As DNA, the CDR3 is TGCGCCAGCAGCTTGGGGCCCAACAATGAGCAGTTCTTC. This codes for CASSLGPNNEQFF.

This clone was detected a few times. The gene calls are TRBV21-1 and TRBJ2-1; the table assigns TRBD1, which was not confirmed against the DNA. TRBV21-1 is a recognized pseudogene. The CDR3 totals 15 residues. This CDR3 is CASSWPRTEYNEQFF. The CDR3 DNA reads TGTGCCAGCAGCTGGCCCCGGACAGAGTACAATGAGCAGTTCTTC.

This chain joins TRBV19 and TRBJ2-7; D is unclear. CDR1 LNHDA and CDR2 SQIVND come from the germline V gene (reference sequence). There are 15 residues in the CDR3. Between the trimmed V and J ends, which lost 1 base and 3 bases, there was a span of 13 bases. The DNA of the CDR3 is TGTGCCAGTAGTATAGGTTTGGGCCAGGTCTACGAGCAGTACTTC. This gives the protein CASSIGLGQVYEQYF.

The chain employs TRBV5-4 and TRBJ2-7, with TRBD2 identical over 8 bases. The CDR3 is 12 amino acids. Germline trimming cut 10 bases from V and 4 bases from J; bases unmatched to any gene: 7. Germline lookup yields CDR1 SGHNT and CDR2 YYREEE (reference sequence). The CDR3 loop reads CAYSGSGYEQYF. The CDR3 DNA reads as TGTGCCTACAGCGGGAGCGGGTACGAGCAGTACTTC.

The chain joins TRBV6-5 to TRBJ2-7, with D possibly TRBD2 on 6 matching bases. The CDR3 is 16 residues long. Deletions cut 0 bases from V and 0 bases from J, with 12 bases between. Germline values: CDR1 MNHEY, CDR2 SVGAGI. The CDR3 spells CASSYSPLASSYEQYF. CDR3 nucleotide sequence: TGTGCCAGCAGTTACTCGCCTCTAGCGAGCTCCTACGAGCAGTACTTC.

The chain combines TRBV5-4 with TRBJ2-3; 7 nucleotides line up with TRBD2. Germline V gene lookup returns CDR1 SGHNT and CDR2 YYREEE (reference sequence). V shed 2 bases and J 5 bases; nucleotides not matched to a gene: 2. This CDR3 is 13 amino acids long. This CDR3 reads CASSFAGEDTQYF. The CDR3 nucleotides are TGTGCCAGCAGCTTTGCGGGGGAAGATACGCAGTATTTT.

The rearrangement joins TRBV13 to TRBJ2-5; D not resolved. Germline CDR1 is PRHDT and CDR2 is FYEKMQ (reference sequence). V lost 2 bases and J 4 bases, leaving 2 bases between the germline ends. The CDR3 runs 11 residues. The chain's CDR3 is CASSLRETQYF. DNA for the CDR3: TGTGCCAGCAGCTTACGAGAGACCCAGTACTTC.

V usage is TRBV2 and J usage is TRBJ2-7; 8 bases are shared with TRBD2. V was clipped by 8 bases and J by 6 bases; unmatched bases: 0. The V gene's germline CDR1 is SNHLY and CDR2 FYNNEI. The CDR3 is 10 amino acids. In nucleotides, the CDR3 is TGTGCCAGCGCGGGGGGCGAGCAGTACTTC. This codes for CASAGGEQYF.

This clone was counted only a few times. The CDR3 here is CASSELASSETQYF. The CDR3 nucleotides read TGTGCCAGCAGTGAACTGGCCAGTTCAGAGACCCAGTACTTC. The J gene is TRBJ2-5, the V gene TRBV6-1, with unresolved D. This CDR3 region has 14 residues. Between the trimmed V and J ends, which lost 2 bases and 4 bases, there was a span of 11 bases. The germline V gene encodes CDR1 MNHNS and CDR2 SASEGT.

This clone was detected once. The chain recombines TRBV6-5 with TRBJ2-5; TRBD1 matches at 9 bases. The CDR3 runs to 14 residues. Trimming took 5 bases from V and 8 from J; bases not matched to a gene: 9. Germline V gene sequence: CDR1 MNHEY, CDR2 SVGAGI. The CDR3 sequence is CASSRQGGVSTQYF. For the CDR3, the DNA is TGTGCCAGCAGTCGACAGGGGGGAGTTAGCACCCAGTACTTC.

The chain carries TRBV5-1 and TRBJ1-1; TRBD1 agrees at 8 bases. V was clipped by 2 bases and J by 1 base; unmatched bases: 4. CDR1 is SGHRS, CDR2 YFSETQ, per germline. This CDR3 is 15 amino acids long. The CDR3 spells CASSFATGENTEAFF. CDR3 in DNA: TGCGCCAGCAGCTTTGCGACAGGGGAGAACACTGAAGCTTTCTTT.

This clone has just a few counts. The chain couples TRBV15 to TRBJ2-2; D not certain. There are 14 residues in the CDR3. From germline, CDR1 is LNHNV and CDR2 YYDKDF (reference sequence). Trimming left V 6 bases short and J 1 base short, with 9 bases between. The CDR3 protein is CATRFRRNTGELFF. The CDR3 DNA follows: TGTGCCACCAGGTTTAGAAGGAACACCGGGGAGCTGTTTTTT. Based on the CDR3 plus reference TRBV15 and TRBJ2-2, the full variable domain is DAMVIQNPRYQVTQFGKPVTLSCSQTLNHNVMYWYQQKSSQAPKLLFHYYDKDFNNEADTPDNFQSRRPNTSFCFLDIRSPGLGDTAMYLCATRFRRNTGELFFGEGSRLTVL.

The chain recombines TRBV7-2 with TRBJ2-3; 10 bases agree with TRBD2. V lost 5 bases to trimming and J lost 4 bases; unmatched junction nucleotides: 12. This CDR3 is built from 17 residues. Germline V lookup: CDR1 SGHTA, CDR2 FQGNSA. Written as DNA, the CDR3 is TGTGCCAGCAGCCAGGGGCTAGCGGGAGTTGGTGCAGATACGCAGTATTTT. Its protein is CASSQGLAGVGADTQYF.

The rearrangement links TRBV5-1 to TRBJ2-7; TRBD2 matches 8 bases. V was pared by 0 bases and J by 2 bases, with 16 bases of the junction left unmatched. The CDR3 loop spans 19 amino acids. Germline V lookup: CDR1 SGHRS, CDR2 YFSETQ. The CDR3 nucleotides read TGCGCCAGCAGCTTGGAACCGGGAGGGACTGGACAGCCTGCCTACGAGCAGTACTTC. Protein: CASSLEPGGTGQPAYEQYF.

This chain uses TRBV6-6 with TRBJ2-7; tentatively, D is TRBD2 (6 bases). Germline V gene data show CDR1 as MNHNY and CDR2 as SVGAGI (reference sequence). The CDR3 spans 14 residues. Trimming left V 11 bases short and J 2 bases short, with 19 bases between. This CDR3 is CAAVGASVAYEQYF. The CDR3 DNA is TGTGCCGCCGTCGGGGCTAGCGTGGCCTACGAGCAGTACTTC.

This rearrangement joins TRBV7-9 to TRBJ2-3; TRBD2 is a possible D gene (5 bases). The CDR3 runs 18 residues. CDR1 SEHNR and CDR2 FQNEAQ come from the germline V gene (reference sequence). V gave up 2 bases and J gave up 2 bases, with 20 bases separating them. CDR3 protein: CASSLMISNAGYTDTQYF. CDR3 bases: TGTGCCAGCAGCTTAATGATCAGTAACGCGGGCTACACAGATACGCAGTATTTT.

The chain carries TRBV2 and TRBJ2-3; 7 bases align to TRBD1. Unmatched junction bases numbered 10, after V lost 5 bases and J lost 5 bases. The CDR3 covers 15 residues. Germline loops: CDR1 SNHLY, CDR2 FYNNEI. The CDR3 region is CASSSGTGEGDTQYF. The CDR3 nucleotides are TGTGCCAGCAGTTCCGGTACAGGGGAAGGAGATACGCAGTATTTT.

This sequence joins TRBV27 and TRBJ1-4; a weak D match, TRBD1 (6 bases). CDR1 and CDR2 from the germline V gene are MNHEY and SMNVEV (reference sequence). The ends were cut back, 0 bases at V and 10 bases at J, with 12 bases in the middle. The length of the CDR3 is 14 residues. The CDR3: CASSLSRGDGKLFF. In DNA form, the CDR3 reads TGTGCCAGCAGTTTATCCAGGGGAGACGGAAAACTGTTTTTT. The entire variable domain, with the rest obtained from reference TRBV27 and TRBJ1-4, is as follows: EAQVTQNPRYLITVTGKKLTVTCSQNMNHEYMSWYRQDPGLGLRQIYYSMNVEVTDKGDVPEGYKVSRKEKRNFPLILESPSPNQTSLYFCASSLSRGDGKLFFGSGTQLSVL.

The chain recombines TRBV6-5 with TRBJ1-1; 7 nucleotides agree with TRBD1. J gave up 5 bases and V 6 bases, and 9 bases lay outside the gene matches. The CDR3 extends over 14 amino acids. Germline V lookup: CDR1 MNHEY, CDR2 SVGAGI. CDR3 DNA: TGTGCCAGCAGGCCAGGGGGGTCGAGGACTGAAGCTTTCTTT. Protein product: CASRPGGSRTEAFF.

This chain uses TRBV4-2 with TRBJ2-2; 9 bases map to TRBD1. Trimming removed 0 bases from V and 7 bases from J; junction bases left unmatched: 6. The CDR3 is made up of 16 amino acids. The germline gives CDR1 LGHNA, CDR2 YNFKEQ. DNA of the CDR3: TGTGCCAGCAGCCAAGACCACGGGACAGGGTTCGGGGAGCTGTTTTTT. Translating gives CASSQDHGTGFGELFF.

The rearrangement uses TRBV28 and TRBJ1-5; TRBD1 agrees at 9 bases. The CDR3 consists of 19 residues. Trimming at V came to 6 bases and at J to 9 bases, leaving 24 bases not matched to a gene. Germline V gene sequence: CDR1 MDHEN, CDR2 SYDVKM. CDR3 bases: TGTGCCAGCAGGGGAAGGGGGACAGGGAGGGCCGGGGGCCTTGGGCCCCAGCATTTT. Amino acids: CASRGRGTGRAGGLGPQHF. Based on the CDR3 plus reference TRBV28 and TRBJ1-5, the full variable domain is DVKVTQSSRYLVKRTGEKVFLECVQDMDHENMFWYRQDPGLGLRLIYFSYDVKMKEKGDIPEGYSVSREKKERFSLILESASTNQTSMYLCASRGRGTGRAGGLGPQHFGDGTRLSIL.